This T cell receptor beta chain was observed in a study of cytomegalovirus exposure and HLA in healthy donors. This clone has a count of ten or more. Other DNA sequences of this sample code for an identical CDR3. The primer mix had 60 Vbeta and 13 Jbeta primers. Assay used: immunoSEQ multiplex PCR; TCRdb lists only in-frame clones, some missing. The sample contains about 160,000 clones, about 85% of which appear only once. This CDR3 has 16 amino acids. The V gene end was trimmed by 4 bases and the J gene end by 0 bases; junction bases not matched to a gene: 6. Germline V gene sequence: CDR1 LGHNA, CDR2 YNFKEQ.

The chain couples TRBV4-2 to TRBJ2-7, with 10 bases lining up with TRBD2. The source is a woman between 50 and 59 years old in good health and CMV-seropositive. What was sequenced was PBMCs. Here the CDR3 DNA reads TGTGCCAGCAGCCCCCGAGCTAGCGGGGGCTCCTACGAGCAGTACTTC. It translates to CASSPRASGGSYEQYF.